The 27 T cell receptor beta chains given below trace back to one sample, sequenced in a study of cytomegalovirus exposure and HLA in healthy donors. The PCR was carried out with 60 Vbeta primers and 13 Jbeta primers. Using immunoSEQ multiplex PCR, the repertoire was profiled, and TCRdb retains in-frame clones only, with some absent. The top ten clones hold roughly 6.7% of a sample with around 200,000 clones, around 85% of them seen once. The specimen sequenced was PBMCs. The receptor set was obtained from a man in his forties in good health and CMV-seropositive.

The J gene is TRBJ2-5, the V gene TRBV9; D may be TRBD1 (5 bases). The V end lost 4 bases, the J end lost 4 bases, and 23 bases lay between the germline ends. CDR3 length: 17 residues. Germline-derived CDR1 and CDR2 are SGDLS and YYNGEE. The CDR3 DNA is TGTGCCAGCAGCCCTTCGGCAGAACCGCCTAGGGGAGAGACCCAGTACTTC. It is translated as CASSPSAEPPRGETQYF.

The rearrangement uses TRBV18 and TRBJ1-1; 9 bases align to TRBD1. Germline trimming cut 3 bases from V and 2 bases from J; bases unmatched to any gene: 4. CDR3 length equals 15 residues. The germline CDR1 and CDR2 sequences are KGHSH and LQKENI. For the CDR3, the DNA is TGTGCCAGCTCACCGGGGACAGGGTTTAACACTGAAGCTTTCTTT. Translation: CASSPGTGFNTEAFF. Variable domain in full (rest from reference TRBV18 and TRBJ1-1): NAGVMQNPRHLVRRRGQEARLRCSPMKGHSHVYWYRQLPEEGLKFMVYLQKENIIDESGMPKERFSAEFPKEGPSILRIQQVVRGDSAAYFCASSPGTGFNTEAFFGQGTRLTVV.

The chain has TRBV19 and TRBJ1-2; D unclear. Germline assignment: CDR1 LNHDA and CDR2 SQIVND (reference sequence). This CDR3 is 14 amino acids long. V lost 1 base to trimming and J lost 6 bases, with 12 bases between them. CDR3 nucleotide sequence: TGTGCCAGTAGTATAGGAGGCCACGGGGATGGCTACACCTTC. Its protein product is CASSIGGHGDGYTF.

The chain employs TRBV19 and TRBJ1-6, with TRBD1 matching 10 bases. The V gene's germline CDR1 is LNHDA and CDR2 SQIVND (reference sequence). The CDR3 totals 16 residues. J gave up 5 bases and V 1 base, and 2 bases lay outside the gene matches. The CDR3 DNA reads as TGTGCCAGTAGTATAGGAGGACAGGGGGATAATTCACCCCTCCACTTT. Translating it yields CASSIGGQGDNSPLHF.

The CDR3 region is CATSPRVPSHQPQHF. The CDR3 DNA sequence: TGTGCCACCAGCCCCCGGGTCCCCTCACATCAGCCCCAGCATTTT. The J gene is TRBJ1-5, the V gene TRBV15; no reliable D call. V gave up 5 bases and J gave up 5 bases, with 16 bases separating them. This CDR3 contains 15 residues. Germline CDR1 is LNHNV and CDR2 is YYDKDF (reference sequence).

This sequence joins TRBV6-5 and TRBJ1-5; TRBD1 is a possible D gene (6 bases). Trimming took 6 bases from V and 0 from J, leaving 9 bases between them. In germline, CDR1 is MNHEY, CDR2 SVGAGI. There are 14 residues in the CDR3. CDR3 loop: CASSRTVSNQPQHF. DNA for the CDR3: TGTGCCAGCAGCAGGACAGTTAGCAATCAGCCCCAGCATTTT.

V usage is TRBV5-6 and J usage is TRBJ2-5; 14 bases agree with TRBD2. V shed 4 bases, J shed 5 bases, and the junction held 4 bases outside the gene matches. This CDR3 is built from 15 residues. Germline V CDR1 and CDR2: SGHDT, YYEEEE. CDR3 bases: TGTGCCAGCAGCCCCGGGACTAGCGGGGGTGAGACCCAGTACTTC. Residues: CASSPGTSGGETQYF.

The gene calls are TRBV7-8 and TRBJ2-7; D uncertain. CDR1 SGHVS and CDR2 FQNEAQ come from the germline V gene. The CDR3 spans 13 residues. V dropped 4 bases and J dropped 4 bases, with 11 bases sitting between them. The CDR3 is CASSSGSKYEQYF. The CDR3 DNA reads TGTGCCAGCAGCTCCGGGTCAAAATACGAGCAGTACTTC.

This sequence joins TRBV9 and TRBJ1-4; D is uncertain. Trimming pared 2 bases from V and 4 bases from J, leaving 6 bases between. This CDR3 is built from 13 residues. Germline V gives CDR1 SGDLS, CDR2 YYNGEE. The CDR3 sequence is CASSVGNNEKLFF. DNA for the CDR3: TGTGCCAGCAGCGTCGGGAATAATGAAAAACTGTTTTTT.

The J gene is TRBJ2-1, the V gene TRBV6-1; D may be TRBD1 (6 bases). Germline V CDR1 and CDR2: MNHNS, SASEGT. Trimming took off 7 bases at V and 8 bases at J, with 15 bases between the two ends. This CDR3 is 13 amino acids long. CDR3 nucleotides: TGTGCCAGCAATTCACAGGGTCGGGATGAGCAGTTCTTC. This encodes CASNSQGRDEQFF.

This chain uses TRBV4-2 with TRBJ1-2, with 7 bases matching TRBD1. The J segment lost 11 bases and the V segment lost 0 bases, leaving 9 bases of the junction unmatched. CDR1 and CDR2 (germline): LGHNA, YNFKEQ. This CDR3 comprises 14 residues. CDR3 protein: CASSQEPRVQGYTF. The CDR3 DNA reads as TGTGCCAGCAGCCAAGAGCCACGGGTACAGGGGTACACCTTC.

The rearrangement joins TRBV19 to TRBJ2-2; TRBD1 matches 10 bases. The trim removed 4 bases at V and 4 bases at J, leaving 3 bases unmatched. This CDR3 is 15 amino acids long. Looked up from germline, CDR1 is LNHDA and CDR2 is SQIVND (reference sequence). CDR3 coding DNA: TGTGCCAGTAGTAGGGGACAGGGGCCCACCGGGGAGCTGTTTTTT. The encoded protein is CASSRGQGPTGELFF.

This chain links TRBV5-4 with TRBJ2-3, with a possible D match to TRBD2 (6 bases). CDR1 SGHNT and CDR2 YYREEE come from the germline V gene (reference sequence). This CDR3 comprises 15 residues. The V end lost 4 bases, the J end lost 1 base, and 13 bases lay between the germline ends. The CDR3 reads CASSGGRLGTDTQYF. The DNA of the CDR3 is TGTGCCAGCAGCGGGGGGAGACTTGGCACAGATACGCAGTATTTT.

DNA of the CDR3: TGTGCCAGCAGCGCAACCGGGGCTGGAAACACCATATATTTT. Its protein product is CASSATGAGNTIYF. V is TRBV5-4 and J is TRBJ1-3; D uncertain. Germline loops: CDR1 SGHNT, CDR2 YYREEE (reference sequence). This CDR3 has 14 residues. V was pared by 4 bases and J by 2 bases, with 10 bases between.

The rearrangement links TRBV7-6 to TRBJ2-7; D is perhaps TRBD1 (5 bases). The CDR3 has 13 amino acids. Trimming pared 2 bases from V and 5 bases from J, leaving 10 bases between. The germline CDR1 and CDR2 sequences are SGHVS and FNYEAQ. CDR3 nucleotides: TGTGCCAGCAGCTTAATGTCGACAGACGAGCAGTACTTC. This codes for CASSLMSTDEQYF.

This chain links TRBV10-3 with TRBJ1-1; tentatively, D is TRBD1 (6 bases). Trimming shortened V by 10 bases and J by 2 bases, and 17 bases separated the two germline ends. The germline CDR1 and CDR2 sequences are ENHRY and SYGVKD. The CDR3 extends over 14 amino acids. The CDR3 nucleotides read TGTGCCACCCAACAGGTACAGGGAAACACTGAAGCTTTCTTT. As protein: CATQQVQGNTEAFF.

This clone was counted only a few times. The rearrangement joins TRBV6-5 to TRBJ2-2; 9 positions agree with TRBD2. This CDR3 comprises 15 residues. Germline V gives CDR1 MNHEY, CDR2 SVGAGI. J was trimmed by 5 bases and V by 7 bases; bases with no gene match: 8. CDR3 amino acids: CASIGLAGITGELFF. CDR3 sequence (DNA): TGTGCCAGCATTGGGCTAGCGGGGATAACCGGGGAGCTGTTTTTT.

This clone appeared once. This chain links TRBV6-1 with TRBJ1-1; D is undetermined. Germline values: CDR1 MNHNS, CDR2 SASEGT. There are 12 residues in the CDR3. With 8 bases removed from V and 1 base from J, the gap between germline ends came to 8 bases. CDR3 sequence reads: CASPSGNTEAFF. The CDR3 DNA reads TGTGCCAGCCCTAGTGGGAACACTGAAGCTTTCTTT.

The chain recombines TRBV7-8 with TRBJ2-5; 11 bases are shared with TRBD1. The last part of the DNA fits TRBJ2-7 better; the J call may be wrong. CDR3 length equals 15 residues. Germline CDR1 reads SGHVS; CDR2 reads FQNEAQ. The CDR3 region has the DNA TGTGCCAGCAGTGACCTCGGACAGGGGGCGCGCGAGCAGTACTTC. This sequence encodes CASSDLGQGAREQYF.

In its sample, this clone was seen once. The rearrangement joins TRBV28 to TRBJ1-2; 9 bases map to TRBD1. Germline CDR1 is MDHEN and CDR2 is SYDVKM. V lost 6 bases to trimming and J lost 4 bases; unmatched junction nucleotides: 9. There are 15 residues in the CDR3. In DNA form, the CDR3 reads TGTGCCAGCAGACCACAGGGGGCTTATGTCTATGGCTACACCTTC. Its translation is CASRPQGAYVYGYTF.

This rearrangement joins TRBV7-3 to TRBJ1-6; 10 positions match TRBD1. Germline V gene data show CDR1 as SGHTA and CDR2 as FQGTGA. J lost 7 bases, V lost 4 bases, and 4 bases had no gene match. The CDR3 sequence is 15 residues long. The CDR3 bases are TGTGCCAGCAGCTATACGGGACAGGGGAATTCACCCCTCCACTTT. Amino acids: CASSYTGQGNSPLHF.

V gene TRBV19 combines with J gene TRBJ1-4; maybe TRBD1 (6 bases). This CDR3 has 15 residues. The V gene lost 5 bases and the J gene lost 3 bases, with 13 bases spanning the gap. Germline V lookup: CDR1 LNHDA, CDR2 SQIVND (reference sequence). The CDR3 nucleotides are TGTGCCAGTAGTGTAGGACAGACAGCTAATGAAAAACTGTTTTTT. As protein: CASSVGQTANEKLFF.

This chain uses TRBV9 with TRBJ1-5; 7 bases line up with TRBD1. J gave up 1 base and V 3 bases, and 4 bases lay outside the gene matches. Germline-derived CDR1 and CDR2 are SGDLS and YYNGEE. This CDR3 contains 15 residues. CDR3: CASSAGQTSNQPQHF. The CDR3, as DNA: TGTGCCAGCAGCGCGGGACAGACCAGCAATCAGCCCCAGCATTTT.

V usage is TRBV6-5 and J usage is TRBJ2-5, with D possibly being TRBD1 (6 bases). Per germline, CDR1 MNHEY and CDR2 SVGAGI. This CDR3 has 14 amino acids. The V end lost 5 bases, the J end lost 0 bases, and 10 bases lay between the germline ends. Here the CDR3 reads CASSIRTDQETQYF. The CDR3 DNA reads TGTGCCAGCAGTATCAGGACAGACCAAGAGACCCAGTACTTC.

The chain couples TRBV29-1 to TRBJ2-7; 15 bases are a match to TRBD2. In germline, CDR1 is SQVTM, CDR2 ANQGSEA. The CDR3 totals 17 residues. The V gene end was trimmed by 6 bases and the J gene end by 0 bases; junction bases not matched to a gene: 9. CDR3 sequence reads: CSVVGLAGGRDSYEQYF. Here the CDR3 DNA reads TGCAGCGTGGTAGGACTAGCGGGGGGGCGAGACTCCTACGAGCAGTACTTC.

This clone was seen just once. This chain joins TRBV6-5 and TRBJ1-2; D uncertain. V shed 0 bases and J shed 8 bases, with 13 bases lying between them. CDR3 size: 14 residues. Germline CDR1 MNHEY, CDR2 SVGAGI. The CDR3 DNA sequence: TGTGCCAGCAGTTACTCCGAGGGCGCGGGAGGCTACACCTTC. It encodes CASSYSEGAGGYTF.

The J gene is TRBJ2-2, the V gene TRBV18; possibly TRBD2 for D (6 bases). The CDR3 sequence is 16 residues long. From germline, CDR1 is KGHSH and CDR2 LQKENI. V was cut by 2 bases and J by 2 bases, with 12 bases left in between. The CDR3 nucleotides read TGTGCCAGCTCACCAATCCGGGACTTTAACACCGGGGAGCTGTTTTTT. It specifies CASSPIRDFNTGELFF.